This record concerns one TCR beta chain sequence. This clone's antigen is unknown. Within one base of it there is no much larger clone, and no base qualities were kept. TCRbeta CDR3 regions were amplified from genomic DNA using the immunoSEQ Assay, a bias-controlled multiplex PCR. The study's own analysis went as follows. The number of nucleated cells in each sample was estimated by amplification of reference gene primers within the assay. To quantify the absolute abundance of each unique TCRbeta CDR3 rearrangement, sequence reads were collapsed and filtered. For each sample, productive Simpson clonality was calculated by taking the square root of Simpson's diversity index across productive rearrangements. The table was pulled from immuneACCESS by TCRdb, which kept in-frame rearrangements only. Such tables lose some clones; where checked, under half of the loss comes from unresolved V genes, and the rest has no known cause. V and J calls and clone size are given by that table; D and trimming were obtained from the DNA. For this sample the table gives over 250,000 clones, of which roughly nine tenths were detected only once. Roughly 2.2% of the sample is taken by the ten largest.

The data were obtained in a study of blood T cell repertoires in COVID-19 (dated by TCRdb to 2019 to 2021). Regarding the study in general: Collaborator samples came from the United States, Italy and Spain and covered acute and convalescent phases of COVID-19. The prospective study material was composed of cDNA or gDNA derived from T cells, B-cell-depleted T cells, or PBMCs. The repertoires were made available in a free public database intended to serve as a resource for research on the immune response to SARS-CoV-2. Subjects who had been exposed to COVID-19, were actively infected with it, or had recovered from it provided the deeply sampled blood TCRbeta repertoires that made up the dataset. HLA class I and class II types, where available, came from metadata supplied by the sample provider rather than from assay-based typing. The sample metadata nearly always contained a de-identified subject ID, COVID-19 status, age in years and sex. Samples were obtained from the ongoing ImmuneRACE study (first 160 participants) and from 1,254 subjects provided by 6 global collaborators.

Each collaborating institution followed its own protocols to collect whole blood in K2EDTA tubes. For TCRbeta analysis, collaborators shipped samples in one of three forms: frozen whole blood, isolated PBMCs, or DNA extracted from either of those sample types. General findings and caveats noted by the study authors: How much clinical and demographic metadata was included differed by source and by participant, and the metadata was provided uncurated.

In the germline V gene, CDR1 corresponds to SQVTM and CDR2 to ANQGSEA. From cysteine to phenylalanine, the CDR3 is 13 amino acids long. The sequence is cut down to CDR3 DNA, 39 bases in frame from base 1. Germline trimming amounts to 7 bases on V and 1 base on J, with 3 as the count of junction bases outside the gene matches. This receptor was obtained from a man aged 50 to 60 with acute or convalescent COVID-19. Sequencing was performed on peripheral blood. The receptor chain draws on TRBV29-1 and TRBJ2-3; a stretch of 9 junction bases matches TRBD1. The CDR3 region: CSAGDRGTDTQYF. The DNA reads TGCAGCGCCGGGGACAGGGGCACAGATACGCAGTATTTT.